This T cell receptor (beta chain) was retrieved from a study of CD8+ T cells in alopecia areata. Across the whole study: The SALT score measured affected scalp surface percentage in treated patients. Whole-study findings and limits: Besides other cells, scalp samples also yield sequences of resident alphabeta T cells from normal skin. It was lesional scalp, especially alopecia totalis/universalis, that showed higher clonality than normal scalp.

CDR1 is MNHNS and CDR2 is SASEGT in the germline V gene. With 2 bases removed from V and 6 bases from J, the gap between germline ends came to 13 bases. The CDR3 spans 14 residues. Treatment here: oral pan-JAK inhibitor, 5-10 mg twice daily. The sequencing template was cDNA reverse transcribed from extracted RNA. Measured with immunoSEQ multiplex PCR; TCRdb has only the in-frame clones, and not every one. The sample lists about 260,000 clones; roughly 60% were seen once. This clone was observed a single time. What it binds is not known. The V gene is TRBV6-1, the J gene TRBJ2-5; D not resolved. The receptor was isolated from a human donor with alopecia areata. The material sequenced was CD4+ T cells sorted from blood, taken between weeks 51 and 52, from a patient treated with tofacitinib. CDR3 in DNA: TGTGCCAGCAGTGAACTCTCGTGGGTAAAGACCCAGTACTTC. It codes for CASSELSWVKTQYF.